A selection of T cell receptor beta chains follows, all from one sample in a study of shared clonotypes between healthy human individuals. The method was immunoSEQ multiplex PCR; TCRdb's version includes in-frame clones alone and lacks a portion of them. Counted here are about 2.1 million clones, about 94% occurring once; the ten biggest clones make up under 2%. The sequencing sample was made of naive CD8+ T cells from PBMCs. The receptor source for this set is a man between 18 and 35 years old in good health. Some clones in this sample may be carry-over from other donors' samples. CDR3s include the opening cysteine and the closing phenylalanine or tryptophan. D genes are given only for firm matches. Clone size is given for some rows only: seen once, a few or many times, or a class if the clone is expanded.

j_gene | abundance | d_gene | v_gene | CDR3nt | CDR3aa
TRBJ2-7 | NA | NA | TRBV29-1 | TGCAGCGTTCTACATGGGCACGAGCAGTACTTC | CSVLHGHEQYF
TRBJ2-1 | NA | NA | TRBV29-1 | TGCAGCGCTGGGGCTTACTACAATGAGCAGTTCTTC | CSAGAYYNEQFF
TRBJ1-1 | NA | TRBD1 | TRBV14 | TGTGCCAGCAGCTTAGCAGGGGGAACTGAAGCTTTCTTT | CASSLAGGTEAFF
TRBJ1-1 | NA | NA | TRBV27 | TGTGCCAGCACTGCAGGGGCGGGGTACACTGAAGCTTTCTTT | CASTAGAGYTEAFF
TRBJ2-7 | NA | NA | TRBV28 | TGTGCCAGCAGGCTCACCTTAGGCTCCTACGAGCAGTACTTC | CASRLTLGSYEQYF
TRBJ2-2 | once | TRBD1 | TRBV7-9 | TGTGCCAGCAGCTCAAGGGGATATACAGGGGACACCGGGGAGCTGTTTTTT | CASSSRGYTGDTGELFF
TRBJ2-2 | NA | NA | TRBV7-9 | TGTGCCAGCACCTTAATCAGGGGCCACACCGGGGAGCTGTTTTTT | CASTLIRGHTGELFF
TRBJ1-3 | NA | TRBD1 | TRBV7-7 | TGTGCCAGCAGTCCCACCGTGGGACAGAGCTCTGGAAACACCATATATTTT | CASSPTVGQSSGNTIYF
TRBJ2-3 | NA | NA | TRBV4-1 | TGCGCCAGCAGCCATAGGGGGAGTACGACAGATACGCAGTATTTT | CASSHRGSTTDTQYF
TRBJ2-7 | NA | TRBD2 | TRBV11-2 | TGTGCCAGCAGCTTTTTGACTAGCGGGAGTTACGAGCAGTACTTC | CASSFLTSGSYEQYF
TRBJ2-2 | NA | NA | TRBV5-6 | TGTGCCAGCAGCTATCGACGCGGCCGGGAGCTGTTTTTT | CASSYRRGRELFF
TRBJ2-3 | NA | NA | TRBV11-2 | TGTGCCACCTCGGGCGGGGGCGTTAGCACAGATACGCAGTATTTT | CATSGGGVSTDTQYF
TRBJ1-1 | NA | NA | TRBV29-1 | TGCAGCGTTGAAGGGACGGCCAATGAAGCTTTCTTT | CSVEGTANEAFF
TRBJ2-1 | NA | NA | TRBV13 | TGTGCCAGCAGCAGGGGGGCGCATGAGCAGTTCTTC | CASSRGAHEQFF
TRBJ2-5 | NA | TRBD2 | TRBV9 | TGTGCCAGCAGCGTACTCGGGAGGCAACAAGAGACCCAGTACTTC | CASSVLGRQQETQYF
TRBJ2-7 | NA | NA | TRBV4-3 | TGCGCCAGCAGCCAAGAAGACGGGGACGAGCAGTACTTC | CASSQEDGDEQYF
TRBJ1-5 | NA | NA | TRBV28 | TGTGCCAGCAGTTTAGGCAGGGAGAGTCAGCCCCAGCATTTT | CASSLGRESQPQHF
TRBJ2-3 | NA | TRBD2 | TRBV19 | TGTGCCAGTAGTCCCTTAATACTAGCGGGAGGACGCACAGATACGCAGTATTTT | CASSPLILAGGRTDTQYF
TRBJ2-5 | NA | NA | TRBV5-6 | TGTGCCAGCAGCTTGGGGGACGGTGGCCCAGAGACCCAGTACTTC | CASSLGDGGPETQYF
TRBJ2-5 | NA | NA | TRBV28 | TGTGCCAGCAGTTTAATAGAGGGTTCGTTGAGGGAGACCCAGTACTTC | CASSLIEGSLRETQYF
TRBJ2-1 | NA | TRBD1 | TRBV6-6 | TGTGCCAGCCAGGAGGATGACAGGGAGTACAATGAGCAGTTCTTC | CASQEDDREYNEQFF
TRBJ2-7 | NA | TRBD2 | TRBV19 | TGTGCCAGTAGTGCTCTTCCTGGACTAGCGCACGAGCAGTACTTC | CASSALPGLAHEQYF
TRBJ2-7 | NA | TRBD2 | TRBV27 | TGTGCCAGCAGTTTTTCGGGGGGAAACTACGAGCAGTACTTC | CASSFSGGNYEQYF
TRBJ1-1 | NA | NA | TRBV7-9 | TGTGCCAGCAGCTTATTGGGCAGAGTGAACACTGAAGCTTTCTTT | CASSLLGRVNTEAFF
TRBJ1-3 | NA | NA | TRBV28 | TGTGCCAGCAGTTTAACTGGAAACACCATATATTTT | CASSLTGNTIYF
TRBJ1-4 | NA | TRBD1 | TRBV25-1 | TGTGCCAGCAGTGATGGGGGACAGGGCGAACCTAAATGGAAACTGTTTTTT | CASSDGGQGEPKWKLFF
TRBJ1-1 | NA | NA | TRBV2 | TGTGCCAGCAGTGATGATACGGCAGCTGAAGCTTTCTTT | CASSDDTAAEAFF
TRBJ2-7 | NA | TRBD2 | TRBV4-2 | TGTGCCAGCAGCCAAGATGGTCGGACTAGCGGTTACGAGCAGTACTTC | CASSQDGRTSGYEQYF
TRBJ2-5 | NA | TRBD1 | TRBV7-9 | TGTGCCAGCAGCTCCGAGAGGGGGCGGGAGACCCAGTACTTC | CASSSERGRETQYF
TRBJ1-1 | NA | TRBD1 | TRBV4-3 | TGCGCCAGCAGCCAAGCGGACAGGGGCCCTGAAGCTTTCTTT | CASSQADRGPEAFF
TRBJ2-5 | NA | TRBD1 | TRBV25-1 | TGTGCCACCCTGGGGGAAGGGGGCAGAGAGTTGTACTTC | CATLGEGGRELYF
TRBJ2-7 | once | TRBD2 | TRBV5-5 | TGTGCCAGCAGCTCATCTAGCGGGAAGGCCTACGAGCAGTACTTC | CASSSSSGKAYEQYF
TRBJ1-1 | NA | NA | TRBV4-1 | TGCGCCAGCAGCCACAGATCTCCGGGCTTAGATACTGAAGCTTTCTTT | CASSHRSPGLDTEAFF
TRBJ1-1 | few | NA | TRBV19 | TGTGCCACCAGACACGGGAACACTGAAGCTTTCTTT | CATRHGNTEAFF
TRBJ2-1 | NA | TRBD1 | TRBV27 | TGTGCCAGCAGTTTATCGGCGGGGACAGGGGTCAATGAGCAGTTCTTC | CASSLSAGTGVNEQFF
TRBJ1-1 | NA | TRBD1 | TRBV27 | TGTGCCAGCAGTTTACTGAAACCGACAGGGGTGAACACTGAAGCTTTCTTT | CASSLLKPTGVNTEAFF
TRBJ2-7 | NA | NA | TRBV7-2 | TGTGCCAGCAGAACCTGGGATGAGGGAGTAGGATACGAGCAGTACTTC | CASRTWDEGVGYEQYF
TRBJ2-7 | once | NA | TRBV28 | TGTGCCAGCAGCCTTCAGGGGATAGGCCGCTACGAGCAGTACTTC | CASSLQGIGRYEQYF
TRBJ2-3 | NA | NA | TRBV4-1 | TGCGCCAGCAGCCAAGCGGGATTTAGCACAGATACGCAGTATTTT | CASSQAGFSTDTQYF
TRBJ2-6 | NA | NA | TRBV9 | TGTGCCAGCAGCGTAGGGCTGGGGGACCCTGGGGCCAACGTCCTGACTTTC | CASSVGLGDPGANVLTF
TRBJ2-2 | NA | TRBD1 | TRBV11-2 | TGTGCCAGCAGCTTAGACCCGGGACAGAACCTGAACACCGGGGAGCTGTTTTTT | CASSLDPGQNLNTGELFF
TRBJ2-1 | NA | TRBD2 | TRBV11-2 | TGTGCCAGCAGCTTATTTGGGGCGGGGGGACGATACAATGAGCAGTTCTTC | CASSLFGAGGRYNEQFF
TRBJ2-3 | NA | TRBD2 | TRBV11-2 | TGTGCCAGCAGCTTTGTAGCGGGCACAGGCACAGATACGCAGTATTTT | CASSFVAGTGTDTQYF
TRBJ1-2 | once | TRBD1 | TRBV4-1 | TGCGCCAGCAGTATAGCCGGGACAGGGGACCATGGCTACACCTTC | CASSIAGTGDHGYTF
TRBJ1-4 | NA | NA | TRBV2 | TGTGCCAGCAGTGATGTTCCGGGGCTGTTTTTT | CASSDVPGLFF
TRBJ2-7 | NA | NA | TRBV7-9 | TGTGCCAGCAGCCTAATAGGGCCCTACGAGCAGTACTTC | CASSLIGPYEQYF
TRBJ2-5 | NA | NA | TRBV7-6 | TGTGCCAGCAGCCCTCTCTGGAGGGGTCAAGAGACCCAGTACTTC | CASSPLWRGQETQYF
TRBJ1-1 | NA | NA | TRBV30 | TGTGCCTGGACGGGGTGGACAGAAGCTTTCTTT | CAWTGWTEAFF
TRBJ2-7 | NA | TRBD1 | TRBV27 | TGTGCCAGCAGTTTAGGGACAGGGGGGATTCCCTACGAGCAGTACTTC | CASSLGTGGIPYEQYF
TRBJ2-5 | NA | NA | TRBV4-1 | TGCGCCAGCAGCCAATCCCTGAGAGGGGCGGGATCAGGGGAGACCCAGTACTTC | CASSQSLRGAGSGETQYF
TRBJ2-5 | NA | NA | TRBV28 | TGTGCCAGCAGCCCTAGCAGCGGTCGAGGAGAGACCCAGTACTTC | CASSPSSGRGETQYF
TRBJ1-4 | NA | NA | TRBV27 | TGTGCCAGCAGTTTATTGGGGGGGGATGAAAAACTGTTTTTT | CASSLLGGDEKLFF
TRBJ2-5 | NA | NA | TRBV6-1 | TGTGCCAGCAGTGATGTGTTCCTGAAAGCGACCCAGTACTTC | CASSDVFLKATQYF
TRBJ2-1 | NA | TRBD2 | TRBV5-6 | TGTGCCAGCAGCACAAGTTTTCGACTAGCGGGGATATACAATGAGCAGTTCTTC | CASSTSFRLAGIYNEQFF
TRBJ1-5 | NA | NA | TRBV6-5 | TGTGCCAGCAGCCAAGTGGCCAGGGAGCCCCAGCATTTT | CASSQVAREPQHF